The 23 T cell receptor beta chains presented below share a single source sample, sequenced in a study of cytomegalovirus exposure and HLA in healthy donors (dated by TCRdb to about 2017). Library prep was done by the immunoSEQ multiplex PCR assay. TCRdb obtained this table from immuneACCESS and retained in-frame rearrangements with V and J assigned. These tables miss some clones; where compared with another copy, unresolved V genes account for less than half of the shortfall, and the remainder is unexplained. The table for this sample lists 100,000 to 150,000 clones; around 96% of them were counted only once. Together, the top ten hold 1.7% of the sample. The sequenced sample was PBMCs. The receptor set was obtained from a man aged 18 to 29 in good health and CMV-seronegative.

The chain links TRBV27 to TRBJ2-2; 7 nucleotides agree with TRBD2. This CDR3 contains 16 residues. V lost 2 bases to trimming and J lost 7 bases; unmatched junction nucleotides: 10. Germline V CDR1 and CDR2: MNHEY, SMNVEV (reference sequence). In DNA, the CDR3 is TGTGCCAGCAGTTTACTCCAGGCGGGGAGGGGCGGGGAGCTGTTTTTT. Residues: CASSLLQAGRGGELFF.

V usage is TRBV4-3 and J usage is TRBJ2-7; the match to TRBD2 covers 7 bases. The CDR3 totals 14 residues. Germline CDR1 is LGHNA and CDR2 is YSLEER. J was trimmed by 6 bases and V by 0 bases; bases with no gene match: 5. The CDR3 loop is CASSQDYREVEQYF. CDR3 DNA sequence: TGCGCCAGCAGCCAAGATTATCGGGAGGTCGAGCAGTACTTC.

This clone was detected only once. The V gene is TRBV27, the J gene TRBJ2-7, with 9 bases aligning to TRBD1. The J segment lost 0 bases and the V segment lost 7 bases, leaving 16 bases of the junction unmatched. The CDR3 spans 18 residues. Germline-derived CDR1 and CDR2 are MNHEY and SMNVEV (reference sequence). The CDR3 coding sequence is TGTGCCAGCACCCAGTCAAGGAGGACAGGGGTAGCCTCCTACGAGCAGTACTTC. Its translation: CASTQSRRTGVASYEQYF.

The V and J genes are TRBV7-2 and TRBJ2-7; 9 nucleotides align to TRBD2. Germline loops: CDR1 SGHTA, CDR2 FQGNSA. The CDR3 is made up of 16 amino acids. V lost 1 base to trimming and J lost 7 bases; unmatched junction nucleotides: 11. CDR3 in DNA: TGTGCCAGCAGCTTAGTGTCTGGCGGGAGGGCCGGGGAGCAGTACTTC. As protein: CASSLVSGGRAGEQYF. The variable domain in full, completed from reference TRBV7-2 and TRBJ2-7, reads GAGVSQSPSNKVTEKGKDVELRCDPISGHTALYWYRQSLGQGLEFLIYFQGNSAPDKSGLPSDRFSAERTGGSVSTLTIQRTQQEDSAVYLCASSLVSGGRAGEQYFGPGTRLTVT.

This sequence joins TRBV7-2 and TRBJ1-1; D perhaps matches TRBD1 (5 bases). V dropped 7 bases and J dropped 4 bases, with 16 bases sitting between them. This CDR3 has 14 amino acids. Germline values: CDR1 SGHTA, CDR2 FQGNSA. CDR3 DNA: TGTGCCAGCACCTGGGGGGGTCGGGGCACTGAAGCTTTCTTT. Translation gives CASTWGGRGTEAFF.

The V gene is TRBV9, the J gene TRBJ2-3, with D possibly being TRBD2 (6 bases). Per germline, CDR1 SGDLS and CDR2 YYNGEE. This CDR3 region has 15 residues. V lost 2 bases, J lost 1 base, and 11 bases lay in between. As DNA, the CDR3 is TGTGCCAGCAGCGTTGTTACGGGGGGCACAGATACGCAGTATTTT. Its protein product is CASSVVTGGTDTQYF.

The chain links TRBV7-6 to TRBJ2-1; the match to TRBD2 covers 8 bases. V trimming: 1 base; J trimming: 0 bases; junction bases outside the gene matches: 5. CDR3 length: 17 residues. From germline, CDR1 is SGHVS and CDR2 FNYEAQ. Written as DNA, the CDR3 is TGTGCCAGCAGCTTAGGGTACAGCGGGAGCTCCTACAATGAGCAGTTCTTC. This translates into CASSLGYSGSSYNEQFF.

V is TRBV16 and J is TRBJ2-3, with 8 bases that match TRBD1. CDR3 length: 15 residues. J gave up 1 base and V 2 bases, and 2 bases lay outside the gene matches. The germline V gene encodes CDR1 KGHSY and CDR2 FQNENV. In DNA, the CDR3 is TGTGCCAGCAGCCAACAGGGGGCCGGCACAGATACGCAGTATTTT. Its protein is CASSQQGAGTDTQYF.

V usage is TRBV7-9 and J usage is TRBJ2-5; tentative D call: TRBD2 (6 bases). Germline lookup yields CDR1 SEHNR and CDR2 FQNEAQ (reference sequence). V shed 5 bases and J shed 5 bases, with 9 bases lying between them. The CDR3 runs 12 residues. CDR3 residues: CASSQAGETQYF. As DNA, the CDR3 is TGTGCCAGCAGCCAGGCGGGGGAGACCCAGTACTTC.

The chain links TRBV4-2 to TRBJ2-7; no clear D. V gave up 0 bases and J gave up 6 bases, with 6 bases separating them. The V gene's germline CDR1 is LGHNA and CDR2 YNFKEQ. The CDR3 spans 12 residues. The CDR3 loop reads CASSQEPGEQYF. For the CDR3, the DNA is TGTGCCAGCAGCCAAGAGCCGGGCGAGCAGTACTTC.

This chain connects TRBV5-4 to TRBJ2-3; 7 bases agree with TRBD2. This CDR3 is 14 amino acids long. V dropped 2 bases and J dropped 4; count of bases not matched to a gene: 4. Germline-derived CDR1 and CDR2 are SGHNT and YYREEE (reference sequence). The DNA of the CDR3 is TGTGCCAGCAGCTTATTTGCGGGAGCAGATACGCAGTATTTT. Amino acid sequence: CASSLFAGADTQYF.

This chain joins TRBV27 and TRBJ2-7; TRBD2 matches at 10 bases. Trimming cost V 5 bases and J 2 bases; bases outside gene matches: 6. Germline CDR1 and CDR2: MNHEY and SMNVEV (reference sequence). This CDR3 spans 15 amino acids. CDR3 coding DNA: TGTGCCAGCAGTCCCGGGACTAGCGTACCCTACGAGCAGTACTTC. It is translated as CASSPGTSVPYEQYF.

This chain uses TRBV15 with TRBJ2-3; possibly TRBD1 for D (6 bases). V was shortened by 0 bases and J by 4 bases, with 11 bases between the two germline ends. CDR1 LNHNV and CDR2 YYDKDF come from the germline V gene (reference sequence). The CDR3 is 15 amino acids. The CDR3 loop is CATSRDRGYADTQYF. Here the CDR3 DNA reads TGTGCCACCAGCAGAGACAGGGGATACGCAGATACGCAGTATTTT.

The chain links TRBV4-2 to TRBJ1-1, with D unclear. This CDR3 is built from 17 residues. In germline, CDR1 is LGHNA, CDR2 YNFKEQ. Trimming pared 1 base from V and 0 bases from J, leaving 15 bases between. DNA of the CDR3: TGTGCCAGCAGCCAAGGACCCCGAGCGGCGCTGAACACTGAAGCTTTCTTT. This sequence encodes CASSQGPRAALNTEAFF.

This clone appeared a single time. V is TRBV5-1 and J is TRBJ2-1; D perhaps matches TRBD2 (5 bases). V was cut by 0 bases and J by 4 bases, with 14 bases left in between. Germline V lookup: CDR1 SGHRS, CDR2 YFSETQ. The CDR3 totals 16 residues. The CDR3 region is CASSLDSGGPYNEQFF. The CDR3 DNA follows: TGCGCCAGCAGCTTGGATTCGGGCGGGCCATACAATGAGCAGTTCTTC.

This clone was seen a handful of times. The gene calls are TRBV6-1 and TRBJ1-3, with 7 bases that match TRBD1. The CDR3 contains 15 residues. The trim removed 5 bases at V and 2 bases at J, leaving 6 bases unmatched. Germline V gene data show CDR1 as MNHNS and CDR2 as SASEGT. The CDR3 coding sequence is TGTGCCAGCAGTACAGGAGGGACAGCTGGAAACACCATATATTTT. Residues: CASSTGGTAGNTIYF.

The chain joins TRBV7-2 to TRBJ2-7; a possible D gene is TRBD1 (6 bases). Germline CDR1 SGHTA, CDR2 FQGNSA. Trimming took 5 bases from V and 0 from J, leaving 11 bases between them. CDR3 length: 14 amino acids. The CDR3 region has the DNA TGTGCCAGCAGCCCGGACAGATACTCCTACGAGCAGTACTTC. The encoded protein is CASSPDRYSYEQYF.

This sequence joins TRBV28 and TRBJ1-2; perhaps TRBD1 as D (5 bases). CDR3 length: 13 residues. V was clipped by 8 bases and J by 0 bases, with 10 bases between them. Germline V gene data show CDR1 as MDHEN and CDR2 as SYDVKM. The CDR3 DNA reads TGTGCCAGCGGGGCAGGGACTAACTATGGCTACACCTTC. Protein sequence: CASGAGTNYGYTF.

This chain uses TRBV7-9 with TRBJ1-5; 7 positions agree with TRBD1. The V gene's germline CDR1 is SEHNR and CDR2 FQNEAQ (reference sequence). This CDR3 contains 15 residues. V trimming: 0 bases; J trimming: 6 bases; junction bases outside the gene matches: 5. CDR3 DNA: TGTGCCAGCAGCTTAGCTACAGGGGCTGGTCAGCCCCAGCATTTT. Its translation is CASSLATGAGQPQHF.

The rearrangement uses TRBV4-3 and TRBJ2-3; 10 nucleotides match TRBD2. The CDR3 consists of 17 residues. Germline CDR1 reads LGHNA; CDR2 reads YSLEER. After removal of 2 bases from V and 0 bases from J, the junction contained 5 bases not matched to a gene. For the CDR3, the DNA is TGCGCCAGCAGCCAACGAGCGGGAGGGATTAGCACAGATACGCAGTATTTT. Its translation: CASSQRAGGISTDTQYF.

The chain employs TRBV9 and TRBJ2-1; the D gene is possibly TRBD2 (6 bases). The germline V and J ends were trimmed by 3 bases and 4 bases, with 14 bases remaining between them. Germline CDR1 reads SGDLS; CDR2 reads YYNGEE. The CDR3 extends over 15 amino acids. CDR3 DNA sequence: TGTGCCAGCAGCGCATCGGGACTCCCTTACAATGAGCAGTTCTTC. It encodes CASSASGLPYNEQFF.

The rearrangement uses TRBV29-1 and TRBJ2-2, with 9 bases fitting TRBD1. This CDR3 has 16 residues. Looked up from germline, CDR1 is SQVTM and CDR2 is ANQGSEA. J gave up 6 bases and V 0 bases, and 8 bases lay outside the gene matches. Written as DNA, the CDR3 is TGCAGCGTTGAAGATGGGGGGACAGGGTTGGCCGGGGAGCTGTTTTTT. Amino acid sequence: CSVEDGGTGLAGELFF.

This chain connects TRBV18 to TRBJ2-1; 11 bases align to TRBD2. The length of the CDR3 is 15 residues. Germline CDR1 reads KGHSH; CDR2 reads LQKENI. V gave up 5 bases and J gave up 6 bases; unmatched junction bases: 6. The CDR3 coding sequence is TGTGCCAGCTCATCCGGGACTAGCGGAGGCAATGAGCAGTTCTTC. It translates to CASSSGTSGGNEQFF. The complete variable domain, with remaining parts taken from reference TRBV18 and TRBJ2-1, reads NAGVMQNPRHLVRRRGQEARLRCSPMKGHSHVYWYRQLPEEGLKFMVYLQKENIIDESGMPKERFSAEFPKEGPSILRIQQVVRGDSAAYFCASSSGTSGGNEQFFGPGTRLTVL.